These 21 T cell receptor beta chains came from one sample sequenced in a study of long-term antiretroviral therapy in people with HIV. This was the immunoSEQ v3.0 assay at survey level. Clones were sequenced by immunoSEQ multiplex PCR, and TCRdb holds only the in-frame ones, with some missing. The top ten hold 1.9% of the sample, which has about 32,000 clones, 97% seen once. The sample here was unsorted PBMCs, taken 7.6 years after starting antiretroviral therapy. These receptors all come from a young man with HIV.

This clone has just one count. CDR3 loop: CASGTSRGLDSGANVLTF. The CDR3 DNA reads TGTGCTAGTGGTACCTCCAGGGGACTTGACTCTGGGGCCAACGTCCTGACTTTC. The rearrangement joins TRBV12-5 to TRBJ2-6; D assignment may be TRBD1 or TRBD2 (6 bases each). Germline V gene sequence: CDR1 LGHNT, CDR2 FRNRAP. The CDR3 loop spans 18 amino acids. Trimming took off 5 bases at V and 0 bases at J, with 17 bases between the two ends. The entire variable domain, with the rest obtained from reference TRBV12-5 and TRBJ2-6, is as follows: DARVTQTPRHKVTEMGQEVTMRCQPILGHNTVFWYRQTMMQGLELLAYFRNRAPLDDSGMPKDRFSAEMPDATLATLKIQPSEPRDSAVYFCASGTSRGLDSGANVLTFGAGSRLTVL.

The gene calls are TRBV12-5 and TRBJ1-2; D is possibly TRBD1 (5 bases). Trimming stripped 0 bases from V and 3 bases from J, with 11 bases between. The CDR3 is 15 residues long. Germline V gene lookup returns CDR1 LGHNT and CDR2 FRNRAP. CDR3 sequence: CASGLVPGDDYGYTF. The CDR3 nucleotides are TGTGCTAGTGGTTTGGTACCGGGGGACGACTATGGCTACACCTTC.

V usage is TRBV6-6 and J usage is TRBJ2-5; D is unresolved. CDR1 is MNHNY and CDR2 is SVGAGI in the germline V gene (reference sequence). V was trimmed by 2 bases and J by 2 bases, leaving 6 bases between them. The CDR3 runs to 13 residues. As DNA, the CDR3 is TGTGCCAGCAGTTACGGGTTTCAAGAGACCCAGTACTTC. Amino acids: CASSYGFQETQYF.

The chain employs TRBV13 and TRBJ2-7; TRBD2 is a possible D gene (5 bases). CDR1 is PRHDT, CDR2 FYEKMQ, per germline (reference sequence). The CDR3 length is 12 residues. V lost 3 bases and J lost 6, with 9 bases in between. CDR3 DNA sequence: TGTGCCAGCAGCTTGAGAGAGGGCGAGCAGTACTTC. Translated: CASSLREGEQYF.

The chain recombines TRBV7-2 with TRBJ1-1, with a weak D call TRBD1 (5 bases). In germline, CDR1 is SGHTA, CDR2 FQGNSA. Trimming took off 1 base at V and 8 bases at J, with 14 bases between the two ends. The CDR3 sequence is 14 residues long. CDR3 DNA sequence: TGTGCCAGCAGCTTAGTTGGGACCGGGACCGAAGCTTTCTTT. This translates into CASSLVGTGTEAFF.

The chain joins TRBV4-1 to TRBJ1-2; D possibly corresponds to TRBD1 (6 bases). The germline V gene has CDR1 MGHRA and CDR2 YSYEKL. This CDR3 spans 17 amino acids. Trimming left V 2 bases short and J 5 bases short, with 21 bases between. The CDR3 DNA sequence: TGCGCCAGCAGCCAACACCTAACACAGGGTGCCACATATGGCTACACCTTC. As protein: CASSQHLTQGATYGYTF.

The chain employs TRBV14 and TRBJ2-1; 7 bases are shared with TRBD2. This CDR3 has 16 amino acids. Looked up from germline, CDR1 is SGHDN and CDR2 is FVKESK. Trimming removed 4 bases from V and 8 bases from J; junction bases left unmatched: 14. The DNA of the CDR3 is TGTGCCAGCAGCCCGAGTTCTAGCGGCACGGGCGATGAGCAGTTCTTC. This gives the protein CASSPSSSGTGDEQFF. Full variable domain (remainder filled in from reference TRBV14 and TRBJ2-1): EAGVTQFPSHSVIEKGQTVTLRCDPISGHDNLYWYRRVMGKEIKFLLHFVKESKQDESGMPNNRFLAERTGGTYSTLKVQPAELEDSGVYFCASSPSSSGTGDEQFFGPGTRLTVL.

The chain carries TRBV6-6 and TRBJ1-3; 10 bases match TRBD1. Germline V gives CDR1 MNHNY, CDR2 SVGAGI (reference sequence). This CDR3 is 15 amino acids long. J was trimmed by 8 bases and V by 2 bases; bases with no gene match: 6. The CDR3 nucleotides are TGTGCCAGCAGTTACCCGACAGGGGGCCATGACACCATATATTTT. Protein product: CASSYPTGGHDTIYF.

The chain carries TRBV7-9 and TRBJ1-6; D is unclear. CDR1 is SEHNR and CDR2 is FQNEAQ in the germline V gene (reference sequence). V was shortened by 1 base and J by 10 bases, with 5 bases between the two germline ends. The CDR3 is made up of 12 amino acids. The CDR3 DNA reads TGTGCCAGCAGCTTAGATTCGTCACCCCTCCACTTT. It is translated as CASSLDSSPLHF.

The CDR3 DNA reads as TGTGCCAGCGGTGGGAGTGGGGAGACCCAGTACTTC. It yields the protein CASGGSGETQYF. V usage is TRBV6-5 and J usage is TRBJ2-5; possibly TRBD2 for D (5 bases). The V end was cut by 8 bases, the J end by 5 bases, with 12 bases between. CDR1 MNHEY and CDR2 SVGAGI come from the germline V gene. The CDR3 consists of 12 residues.

The chain is built from TRBV5-1 and TRBJ1-2; TRBD1 matches 7 bases. Per the germline V gene, CDR1 is SGHRS and CDR2 is YFSETQ. The CDR3 is 14 amino acids. Losses at the gene ends were 3 bases for V and 6 bases for J; bases not matched to a gene: 8. Here the CDR3 DNA reads TGCGCCAGCAGCTCAATTACAGGGGACGATGGCTACACCTTC. Its protein product is CASSSITGDDGYTF.

This chain links TRBV30 with TRBJ1-1, with TRBD1 as a possible D gene (5 bases). Germline V lookup: CDR1 GTSNPN, CDR2 SVGIG (reference sequence). The V gene lost 0 bases and the J gene lost 0 bases, with 14 bases spanning the gap. This CDR3 comprises 16 residues. CDR3: CAWSVWGVIMNTEAFF. The DNA for the CDR3 is TGTGCCTGGAGTGTTTGGGGGGTAATCATGAACACTGAAGCTTTCTTT.

The gene calls are TRBV7-6 and TRBJ2-7, with 8 bases lining up with TRBD1. Losses at the gene ends were 3 bases for V and 0 bases for J; bases not matched to a gene: 1. Germline lookup yields CDR1 SGHVS and CDR2 FNYEAQ. There are 14 residues in the CDR3. CDR3 sequence reads: CASSFGQGSYEQYF. The CDR3 coding sequence is TGTGCCAGCAGCTTTGGACAGGGCTCCTACGAGCAGTACTTC.

The gene calls are TRBV29-1 and TRBJ1-1; D remains ambiguous. The V gene's germline CDR1 is SQVTM and CDR2 ANQGSEA. The CDR3 is 10 residues long. The V gene lost 7 bases and the J gene lost 0 bases, with 3 bases spanning the gap. The CDR3 reads CSAMNTEAFF. CDR3 nucleotide sequence: TGCAGCGCGATGAACACTGAAGCTTTCTTT.

The chain employs TRBV19 and TRBJ1-2; TRBD1 agrees at 7 bases. Germline V CDR1 and CDR2: LNHDA, SQIVND (reference sequence). This CDR3 contains 15 residues. V dropped 5 bases and J dropped 3; count of bases not matched to a gene: 9. The CDR3: CASSANRGSYYGYTF. CDR3 nucleotide sequence: TGTGCCAGTAGTGCGAACAGGGGTAGTTACTATGGCTACACCTTC.

The chain's CDR3 is CASSQDSFSGHMAYEQYF. DNA for the CDR3: TGCGCCAGCAGCCAAGATTCCTTTTCGGGACACATGGCCTACGAGCAGTACTTC. The rearrangement links TRBV4-1 to TRBJ2-7; D is perhaps TRBD1 (6 bases). Germline values: CDR1 MGHRA, CDR2 YSYEKL. V was clipped by 0 bases and J by 2 bases, with 20 bases between them. CDR3 length: 18 residues.

The rearrangement joins TRBV4-1 to TRBJ2-3; D may be TRBD1 (7 bases). The germline V gene has CDR1 MGHRA and CDR2 YSYEKL. The CDR3 is made up of 16 amino acids. Trimming removed 4 bases from V and 9 bases from J, with 23 bases in between. This CDR3 reads CASSRKEGAPDSTQYF. The CDR3 nucleotides read TGCGCCAGCAGCCGCAAGGAGGGGGCACCCGATTCGACGCAGTATTTT.

The chain uses TRBV7-8 and TRBJ2-7; D remains ambiguous. Between the trimmed V and J ends, which lost 1 base and 3 bases, there was a span of 10 bases. Germline V gene data show CDR1 as SGHVS and CDR2 as FQNEAQ. CDR3 size: 14 residues. CDR3 amino acids: CASSLVRVNYEQYF. The CDR3 bases are TGTGCCAGCAGCTTAGTAAGGGTGAACTACGAGCAGTACTTC.

The chain has TRBV4-3 and TRBJ1-4; no clear D gene. Trimming cost V 9 bases and J 8 bases, with 13 bases left between them. Per the germline V gene, CDR1 is LGHNA and CDR2 is YSLEER. The CDR3 is made up of 12 amino acids. Written as DNA, the CDR3 is TGCGCCAGTCCGGGAAAGGAGGAAAAACTGTTTTTT. Translation gives CASPGKEEKLFF.

This sequence joins TRBV2 and TRBJ1-5, with TRBD1 as a possible D gene (5 bases). The CDR3 spans 14 residues. From germline, CDR1 is SNHLY and CDR2 FYNNEI. Trimming removed 4 bases from V and 6 bases from J, with 13 bases in between. The CDR3 nucleotides read TGTGCCAGCAGTGTGGAAGGGGTTGGTCAGCCCCAGCATTTT. Amino acids: CASSVEGVGQPQHF.

This chain joins TRBV6-5 and TRBJ1-4; 10 bases are shared with TRBD1. Germline V gives CDR1 MNHEY, CDR2 SVGAGI. The CDR3 runs 14 residues. Trimming took 5 bases from V and 7 from J; bases not matched to a gene: 4. CDR3 residues: CASSHRDRGEKLFF. CDR3 nucleotides: TGTGCCAGCAGTCACCGGGACAGGGGTGAAAAACTGTTTTTT.